This TCR beta chain was identified in a study of cytomegalovirus exposure and HLA in healthy donors. Trimming removed 3 bases from V and 0 bases from J, with 15 bases in between. The CDR3 sequence is 17 residues long. Germline-derived CDR1 and CDR2 are KGHSH and LQKENI. As for the donors, each was a healthy bone marrow donor. PCR involved 60 Vbeta and 13 Jbeta primers. Assay used: immunoSEQ multiplex PCR; TCRdb lists only in-frame clones, some missing. Here the sample spans some 210,000 clones, 77% being singletons. This clonotype originated in a woman aged 25-40 years in good health and CMV-seropositive. The rearrangement uses TRBV18 and TRBJ2-1; perhaps TRBD1 as D (6 bases). The sample was PBMCs. CDR3 protein: CASSPRTTGFSYNEQFF. The CDR3 coding sequence is TGTGCCAGCTCACCTCGGACGACAGGTTTCTCCTACAATGAGCAGTTCTTC.